This entry lists 24 T cell receptor beta chains sequenced from one sample in a study of blood T cell repertoires in COVID-19. Some clones are missing from TCRdb's copy, which holds only in-frame ones; the method was immunoSEQ multiplex PCR. The sample lists under 250,000 clones; around 82% were seen once. The material sequenced was PBMCs or T cells enriched from blood (not recorded which). Receptors were obtained from a man aged 25-45 years with acute COVID-19.

This clone was observed a single time. J is TRBJ2-3 and V is TRBV27; 7 bases align to TRBD2. The CDR3 runs to 18 residues. Germline V gene lookup returns CDR1 MNHEY and CDR2 SMNVEV (reference sequence). V lost 5 bases and J lost 8; bases outside the gene matches: 22. CDR3 residues: CASSHRTRVAGVSVTQYF. In nucleotides, the CDR3 is TGTGCCAGCAGTCATAGGACCCGGGTCGCGGGGGTCTCTGTTACGCAGTATTTT.

This chain uses TRBV7-6 with TRBJ2-2; D might be TRBD1 (6 bases). CDR3 size: 14 residues. V lost 7 bases to trimming and J lost 6 bases, with 15 bases between them. Germline CDR1 SGHVS, CDR2 FNYEAQ. The CDR3 nucleotides read TGTGCCAGCAAGTTGGGGGCAGGGCCCGGGGAGCTGTTTTTT. Translation: CASKLGAGPGELFF.

The V call is TRBV5-1, the J call TRBJ2-7, with unresolved D. CDR3 length: 14 residues. Germline CDR1 reads SGHRS; CDR2 reads YFSETQ. Trimming shortened V by 7 bases and J by 4 bases, and 18 bases separated the two germline ends. The CDR3 DNA is TGCGCCAGCTCAGGTATGGATCCCCGTTACGAGCAGTACTTC. The encoded protein is CASSGMDPRYEQYF.

CDR3 sequence reads: CASSLAGGDEQFF. The CDR3 DNA reads as TGTGCCAGCAGTTTAGCGGGGGGGGATGAGCAGTTCTTC. The J gene is TRBJ2-1, the V gene TRBV12-3 or TRBV12-4, with 7 bases that match TRBD2. This CDR3 region has 13 residues. V gave up 0 bases and J gave up 8 bases; unmatched junction bases: 1.

This clone occurred a few times. The chain joins TRBV5-4 to TRBJ1-2, with 7 bases lining up with TRBD1. Germline V gene sequence: CDR1 SGHNT, CDR2 YYREEE (reference sequence). The CDR3 loop spans 15 amino acids. J gave up 4 bases and V 0 bases, and 6 bases lay outside the gene matches. As DNA, the CDR3 is TGTGCCAGCAGCTTGGGGATAGGGGGCTCCTATGGCTACACCTTC. Protein sequence: CASSLGIGGSYGYTF.

This chain connects TRBV6-6 to TRBJ1-1; maybe TRBD1 (6 bases). With 8 bases removed from V and 4 bases from J, the gap between germline ends came to 14 bases. The germline V gene has CDR1 MNHNY and CDR2 SVGAGI (reference sequence). The CDR3 contains 13 residues. CDR3 DNA sequence: TGTGCCAGCGGGACACAGGGCGTCACTGAAGCTTTCTTT. Amino acid sequence: CASGTQGVTEAFF.

V gene TRBV5-1 combines with J gene TRBJ2-7; 8 positions match TRBD1. The CDR3 contains 17 residues. V was pared by 0 bases and J by 0 bases, with 8 bases of the junction left unmatched. Germline-derived CDR1 and CDR2 are SGHRS and YFSETQ. The DNA of the CDR3 is TGCGCCAGCAGCTTGGTGGGACAGGTCCCCAACTCCTACGAGCAGTACTTC. Protein sequence: CASSLVGQVPNSYEQYF.

V and J are TRBV30 and TRBJ2-4, with TRBD2 identical over 7 bases. Trimming at V came to 8 bases and at J to 8 bases, leaving 9 bases not matched to a gene. The CDR3 runs to 12 residues. The germline V gene has CDR1 GTSNPN and CDR2 SVGIG (reference sequence). The CDR3 sequence: CAGAPGGDIQYF. In nucleotides, the CDR3 is TGTGCCGGGGCCCCGGGGGGTGACATTCAGTACTTC.

This clone was seen only a few times. The chain links TRBV7-9 to TRBJ1-1, with 9 nucleotides matching TRBD1. Per the germline V gene, CDR1 is SEHNR and CDR2 is FQNEAQ (reference sequence). Trimming at V came to 5 bases and at J to 4 bases, leaving 8 bases not matched to a gene. CDR3 length: 15 residues. This chain's CDR3 is CASSRGTGRGTEAFF. Written as DNA, the CDR3 is TGTGCCAGCAGCCGCGGGACAGGGAGGGGCACTGAAGCTTTCTTT.

J is TRBJ2-1 and V is TRBV24-1; TRBD2 is a possible D gene (5 bases). CDR3 length: 14 residues. V lost 9 bases, J lost 6 bases, and 17 bases lay in between. CDR1 is KGHDR and CDR2 is SFDVKD in the germline V gene. The chain's CDR3 is CATGLAGPANEQFF. The CDR3 DNA sequence: TGTGCCACCGGACTGGCGGGCCCCGCCAATGAGCAGTTCTTC.

In this sample, this clone turned up once. V usage is TRBV5-1 and J usage is TRBJ1-1; 9 bases fit TRBD1. Unmatched junction bases numbered 7, after V lost 4 bases and J lost 3 bases. The CDR3 contains 15 residues. The V gene's germline CDR1 is SGHRS and CDR2 YFSETQ. CDR3: CASSPSGTGYTEAFF. For the CDR3, the DNA is TGCGCCAGCAGCCCCTCCGGGACAGGGTACACTGAAGCTTTCTTT.

The chain couples TRBV6-5 to TRBJ2-2, with D perhaps TRBD1 (5 bases). Per the germline V gene, CDR1 is MNHEY and CDR2 is SVGAGI. This CDR3 has 15 amino acids. V lost 5 bases and J 4 bases, leaving 14 bases between the germline ends. CDR3 loop: CASSPWVGATGELFF. As DNA, the CDR3 is TGTGCCAGCAGTCCTTGGGTAGGGGCCACCGGGGAGCTGTTTTTT.

The J gene is TRBJ2-2, the V gene TRBV3-1 (or the pseudogene TRBV3-2); D perhaps matches TRBD2 (5 bases). Per germline, CDR1 LGHDT and CDR2 YNNKEL (reference sequence). Trimming removed 1 base from V and 5 bases from J, with 20 bases in between. This CDR3 is built from 18 residues. CDR3 region: CASSQVIPASLATGELFF. CDR3 bases: TGTGCCAGCAGCCAAGTCATACCCGCCTCCCTAGCAACCGGGGAGCTGTTTTTT.

This sequence joins TRBV15 and TRBJ2-3, with TRBD2 matching over 10 bases. After removal of 0 bases from V and 9 bases from J, the junction contained 12 bases not matched to a gene. The germline V gene encodes CDR1 LNHNV and CDR2 YYDKDF (reference sequence). This CDR3 has 17 residues. CDR3 sequence reads: CATSREVAGGLSDTQYF. The CDR3 DNA is TGTGCCACCAGCAGAGAGGTAGCGGGGGGACTTTCGGACACGCAGTATTTT.

This clone was detected a few times. The CDR3 nucleotides read TGTGCCAGTTCCGGGACAGGGGGCGTCACTGAAGCTTTCTTT. This gives the protein CASSGTGGVTEAFF. This rearrangement joins TRBV10-3 to TRBJ1-1, with 12 bases identical to TRBD1. The CDR3 runs 14 residues. CDR1 and CDR2 (germline): ENHRY, SYGVKD. Trimming removed 10 bases from V and 4 bases from J; junction bases left unmatched: 7.

This rearrangement joins TRBV9 to TRBJ2-5; D is uncertain. The CDR3 totals 15 residues. Per germline, CDR1 SGDLS and CDR2 YYNGEE. Trimming pared 0 bases from V and 5 bases from J, leaving 14 bases between. CDR3 in amino acids: CASSVGTASAETQYF. CDR3 nucleotides: TGTGCCAGCAGCGTAGGTACTGCTTCAGCGGAGACCCAGTACTTC.

V gene TRBV19 combines with J gene TRBJ1-1, with D unresolved. The CDR3 loop spans 15 amino acids. Trimming cost V 5 bases and J 1 base, with 14 bases left between them. Germline loops: CDR1 LNHDA, CDR2 SQIVND (reference sequence). This chain's CDR3 is CASSPSWERNTEAFF. The CDR3 DNA reads as TGTGCCAGTAGTCCCTCCTGGGAGAGGAACACTGAAGCTTTCTTT.

The chain combines TRBV19 with TRBJ1-5, with TRBD1 matching 9 bases. The V gene end was trimmed by 6 bases and the J gene end by 7 bases; junction bases not matched to a gene: 4. CDR1 LNHDA and CDR2 SQIVND come from the germline V gene (reference sequence). The CDR3 is made up of 13 amino acids. CDR3 in DNA: TGTGCCAGTAGGATACAGGGGGCCCAGCCCCAGCATTTT. The encoded protein is CASRIQGAQPQHF.

CDR3 amino acids: CASSVAQNTEAFF. For the CDR3, the DNA is TGTGCCAGTAGTGTGGCCCAGAACACTGAAGCTTTCTTT. The chain recombines TRBV19 with TRBJ1-1; D not resolved. Trimming shortened V by 5 bases and J by 1 base, and 8 bases separated the two germline ends. This CDR3 spans 13 amino acids. Germline V gene lookup returns CDR1 LNHDA and CDR2 SQIVND (reference sequence). The full variable domain, its missing parts supplied by reference TRBV19 and TRBJ1-1, is DGGITQSPKYLFRKEGQNVTLSCEQNLNHDAMYWYRQDPGQGLRLIYYSQIVNDFQKGDIAEGYSVSREKKESFPLTVTSAQKNPTAFYLCASSVAQNTEAFFGQGTRLTVV.

The chain links TRBV6-1 to TRBJ1-1; D gene unclear. The CDR3 is 14 amino acids. Germline assignment: CDR1 MNHNS and CDR2 SASEGT. The V and J ends lost 1 base and 2 bases respectively, with 8 bases between them. CDR3 sequence (DNA): TGTGCCAGCAGTGAAGTGTGGACTAACACTGAAGCTTTCTTT. Translating gives CASSEVWTNTEAFF.

V and J are TRBV11-1 and TRBJ1-6; 8 bases match TRBD1. This CDR3 spans 16 amino acids. Per germline, CDR1 SGHAT and CDR2 FQDESV (reference sequence). V shed 3 bases and J 10 bases; nucleotides not matched to a gene: 11. In nucleotides, the CDR3 is TGTGCCAGCAGCTTTGGATCTGGACAGGGAGTGTCACCCCTCCACTTT. Amino acids: CASSFGSGQGVSPLHF.

This chain uses TRBV30 with TRBJ1-6; D remains unclear. Germline-derived CDR1 and CDR2 are GTSNPN and SVGIG (reference sequence). The CDR3 sequence is 17 residues long. Between the trimmed V and J ends, which lost 0 bases and 2 bases, there was a span of 14 bases. CDR3: CAWSVRGGTTYNSPLHF. In DNA, the CDR3 is TGTGCCTGGAGTGTACGTGGAGGAACTACCTATAATTCACCCCTCCACTTT.

The genes are TRBV4-1 and TRBJ1-2; weak D call: TRBD1 (5 bases). V lost 3 bases and J 4 bases, leaving 9 bases between the germline ends. CDR3 length: 13 residues. The germline gives CDR1 MGHRA, CDR2 YSYEKL. For the CDR3, the DNA is TGCGCCAGCAGCCACCAGGGTATCTATGGCTACACCTTC. The encoded protein is CASSHQGIYGYTF.

CDR3 DNA sequence: TGCGCCAGCAGCCAAGAAGGACAGGGGTGGGGCAATCAGCCCCAGCATTTT. Residues: CASSQEGQGWGNQPQHF. This chain connects TRBV4-1 to TRBJ1-5, with 9 bases identical to TRBD1. Per germline, CDR1 MGHRA and CDR2 YSYEKL. This CDR3 is built from 17 residues. V shed 0 bases, J shed 2 bases, and the junction held 5 bases outside the gene matches.